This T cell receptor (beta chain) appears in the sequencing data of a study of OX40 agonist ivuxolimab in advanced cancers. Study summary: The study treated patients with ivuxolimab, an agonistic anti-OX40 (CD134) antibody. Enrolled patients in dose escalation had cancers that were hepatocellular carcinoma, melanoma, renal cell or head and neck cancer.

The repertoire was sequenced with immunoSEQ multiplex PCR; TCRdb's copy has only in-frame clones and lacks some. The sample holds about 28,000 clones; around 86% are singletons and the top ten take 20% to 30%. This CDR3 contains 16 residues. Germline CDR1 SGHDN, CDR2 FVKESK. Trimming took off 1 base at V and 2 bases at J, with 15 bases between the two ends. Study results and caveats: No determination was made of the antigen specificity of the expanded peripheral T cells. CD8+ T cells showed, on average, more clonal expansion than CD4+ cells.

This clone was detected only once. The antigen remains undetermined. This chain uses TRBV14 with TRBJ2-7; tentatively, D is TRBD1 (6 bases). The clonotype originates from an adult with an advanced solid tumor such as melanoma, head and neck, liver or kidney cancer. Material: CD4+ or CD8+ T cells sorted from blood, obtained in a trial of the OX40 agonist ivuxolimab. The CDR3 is CASSQGVDRNTYEQYF. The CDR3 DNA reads TGTGCCAGCAGCCAAGGGGTCGACAGGAATACCTACGAGCAGTACTTC. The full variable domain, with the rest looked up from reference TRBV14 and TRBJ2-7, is EAGVTQFPSHSVIEKGQTVTLRCDPISGHDNLYWYRRVMGKEIKFLLHFVKESKQDESGMPNNRFLAERTGGTYSTLKVQPAELEDSGVYFCASSQGVDRNTYEQYFGPGTRLTVT.